This T cell receptor beta chain was profiled in a study of radiation and T cells in renal cell carcinoma. Overall study results and limits: Baseline intratumoral clonotype presence is unknown without pretreatment biopsies. In blood, top tumor clones expanded by 2 weeks, shrinking by 4.

A remark on this clone: Its antigen is undetermined.

Some clones are missing from TCRdb's copy, which holds only in-frame ones; the method was immunoSEQ multiplex PCR. The sample carries 150,000 or so clones, around 89% recorded once. V was pared by 5 bases and J by 0 bases, with 11 bases between. The CDR3 extends over 15 amino acids. In germline, CDR1 is SEHNR, CDR2 FQNEAQ (reference sequence). Time point defined: baseline pretreatment blood. As for treatment: 15 Gy SBRT to primary tumor, nephrectomy 4 weeks later. After SBRT, blood was collected at 2 and 4 weeks, plus baseline. The tumor was a clear cell renal cell carcinoma. The source of this sequence is a woman aged 70-85 years with renal cell carcinoma. The specimen comprised blood, sampled from a patient whose treatment included radiotherapy and nephrectomy. The chain employs TRBV7-9 and TRBJ2-1; D ambiguous. The CDR3 here is CASSNSESSYNEQFF. The CDR3 DNA sequence: TGTGCCAGCAGCAACAGCGAGAGCTCCTACAATGAGCAGTTCTTC. Supplemented by reference TRBV7-9 and TRBJ2-1, the full variable domain reads DTGVSQNPRHKITKRGQNVTFRCDPISEHNRLYWYRQTLGQGPEFLTYFQNEAQLEKSRLLSDRFSAERPKGSFSTLEIQRTEQGDSAMYLCASSNSESSYNEQFFGPGTRLTVL.